These T cell receptor beta chains were read from a single sample in a study of blood T cell repertoires in COVID-19. TCRdb keeps only in-frame clones here, not all; method: immunoSEQ multiplex PCR. Among about 320,000 clones listed, around 86% were seen once. The sample comprised peripheral blood. The source of these receptors is a woman aged 50 to 65 with acute or convalescent COVID-19. The CDR3 runs from the conserved cysteine through the conserved F or W. A D gene is named only where the DNA matches it firmly. Not all rows give a size; the values are once, few, many and, for expanded clones, a class.

V gene: TRBV6-5; J gene: TRBJ2-3; clone size: .; D gene: .; CDR3 DNA: TGTGCCAGCAAGTCCGACGGGGGTAGCACAGATACGCAGTATTTT; CDR3 protein: CASKSDGGSTDTQYF
V gene: TRBV4-3; J gene: TRBJ1-1; clone size: .; D gene: .; CDR3 DNA: TGCGCCAGCAGCCAAGATGGGCCGCAGAACACTGAAGCTTTCTTT; CDR3 protein: CASSQDGPQNTEAFF
V gene: TRBV28; J gene: TRBJ1-4; clone size: once; D gene: .; CDR3 DNA: TGTGCCAGCAGTGCGGGGAGCCCGGGGGAAAAACTGTTTTTT; CDR3 protein: CASSAGSPGEKLFF
V gene: TRBV6-6; J gene: TRBJ2-2; clone size: few; D gene: TRBD2; CDR3 DNA: TGTGCCAGCAGATCCGGGACTAAAAACACCGGGGAGCTGTTTTTT; CDR3 protein: CASRSGTKNTGELFF
V gene: TRBV28; J gene: TRBJ2-1; clone size: .; D gene: .; CDR3 DNA: TGTGCCAGCAGTCCCTTTACTGCTGTATCCTACAATGAGCAGTTCTTC; CDR3 protein: CASSPFTAVSYNEQFF
V gene: TRBV11-2; J gene: TRBJ2-1; clone size: few; D gene: TRBD1; CDR3 DNA: TGTGCCAGCAGCCCCCAGACAGGGAATGAGCAGTTCTTC; CDR3 protein: CASSPQTGNEQFF
V gene: TRBV7-2; J gene: TRBJ2-7; clone size: .; D gene: TRBD2; CDR3 DNA: TGTGCCAGCAGCTTAGCGGGGGGGAGCGGCGAGCAGTACTTC; CDR3 protein: CASSLAGGSGEQYF
V gene: TRBV7-2; J gene: TRBJ1-3; clone size: .; D gene: .; CDR3 DNA: TGTGCCAGCAGCTTAGAAGGCAGACTCTCTGGAAACACCATATATTTT; CDR3 protein: CASSLEGRLSGNTIYF
V gene: TRBV5-6; J gene: TRBJ2-7; clone size: .; D gene: TRBD2; CDR3 DNA: TGTGCCAGCAGTCCCGGTGGTAGCGGGAGGAGCTACGAGCAGTACTTC; CDR3 protein: CASSPGGSGRSYEQYF
V gene: TRBV5-4; J gene: TRBJ1-6; clone size: .; D gene: .; CDR3 DNA: TGTGCCAGCAGCTTGGGGTCAGAACATAATTCACCCCTCCACTTT; CDR3 protein: CASSLGSEHNSPLHF
V gene: TRBV27; J gene: TRBJ2-2; clone size: .; D gene: TRBD2; CDR3 DNA: TGTGCCAGCAGGGGACTAGGGGGGGTTGGCGGGGAGCTGTTTTTT; CDR3 protein: CASRGLGGVGGELFF
V gene: TRBV7-2; J gene: TRBJ2-5; clone size: .; D gene: TRBD2; CDR3 DNA: TGTGCCAGCAGCTTAAACAGTTTCGCGCCAGCGGGAGGGCCTGAGACCCAGTACTTC; CDR3 protein: CASSLNSFAPAGGPETQYF
V gene: TRBV28; J gene: TRBJ1-1; clone size: .; D gene: TRBD1; CDR3 DNA: TGTGCCAGCAGTTTGGGCGGGACAGGGGGGATGAACACTGAAGCTTTCTTT; CDR3 protein: CASSLGGTGGMNTEAFF